This T cell receptor (beta chain) was identified in a study of T cell responses to AZD1222 COVID-19 vaccine. About the research overall: Pooled in the analysis were second doses at about 4 or about 12 weeks.

Generated by immunoSEQ multiplex PCR, the TCRdb table keeps only in-frame clones and is missing some. The sample consists of some 130,000 clones, about 90% of them appearing once. As for this clone: As yet, its antigen is unknown.

This CDR3 region has 17 residues. Germline V CDR1 and CDR2: LNHDA, SQIVND (reference sequence). V lost 3 bases to trimming and J lost 5 bases, with 19 bases between them. Study outcomes and limitations: A mostly white British donor set with more females was recruited, and clonal diversity was possibly underestimated.

The material sequenced was peripheral blood, taken on day 0 of AZD1222 vaccination. This sequence joins TRBV19 and TRBJ2-2; D is possibly TRBD2 (5 bases). This TCR was sampled from an adult in good health. CDR3 DNA: TGTGCCAGTAGTATCCCCCTCAACTGGGAGAGGACCGGGGAGCTGTTTTTT. Encoded protein: CASSIPLNWERTGELFF.